This T cell receptor (beta chain) appears in the sequencing data of a study of blood T cell repertoires in COVID-19. The wider study: There were acute and convalescent COVID-19 samples, and they came from the United States, Italy and Spain. T cells, B-cell-depleted T cells, or PBMCs provided the cDNA or gDNA that served as material.

This clone was seen once. The CDR3 runs 15 residues. With V trimmed by 5 bases and J by 4 bases, 7 bases remained unmatched. Germline V gene sequence: CDR1 SGHTA, CDR2 FQGTGA. Authors' methods: Reference gene primer amplification in the assay estimated nucleated cell counts. The table came from immunoSEQ multiplex PCR; TCRdb's copy has only in-frame clones and leaves some out. The V and J calls and clone size were taken over from that table, and D and trimming were inferred from the DNA. Of 40,000 to 65,000 clones listed, over 70% were seen once; the top ten hold around 14%. Specimen: peripheral blood. V is TRBV7-3 and J is TRBJ2-1; the match to TRBD2 covers 8 bases. The source is a human donor with active or convalescent COVID-19. The donor label of this sample is uncertain. The CDR3 DNA sequence: TGTGCCAGCAGCCTCACTAGCGGTGTATACAATGAGCAGTTCTTC. It translates to CASSLTSGVYNEQFF.